This TCR beta chain stems from a study of regulatory T cells in long-lasting Graves disease. Study-wide findings and caveats: Persistent patients had more shared public clonotypes (2,741) than new patients (about 900). Persistent Graves' disease cases displayed lower TCR diversity than newly diagnosed ones.

The time point is: persistent/refractory GD, antithyroid drugs over 5 years with positive TRAb. The TCR library was made from RNA that had been extracted from PBMCs in TRIzol. This clonotype came up many times. Its antigen remains unidentified. The V end lost 6 bases, the J end lost 2 bases, and 11 bases lay between the germline ends. The CDR3 is 14 amino acids. Germline V gene data show CDR1 as MNHEY and CDR2 as SMNVEV (reference sequence). TCR beta libraries were built with iRepertoire HTBI primers and Arm-PCR of CDR3 regions. In the study's own analysis: Across all samples, roughly 60 TRBV segments and 14 TRBJ segments were identified. MiXCR, applied by TCRdb to the multiplex PCR reads, yields one record per CDR3 protein. The V and J calls and clone size are TCRdb's, not the authors'. Here the sample spans almost 350,000 distinct CDR3 sequences, about 20% being singletons.

The sample here was peripheral blood mononuclear cells (PBMCs), taken when the disease was refractory, from a patient treated with antithyroid drugs. This TCR derives from a female donor with Graves disease. The chain has TRBV27 and TRBJ1-5; D is unresolved. The CDR3 region has the DNA TGTGCCAGCAGCAGTCTGGCGGGCAATCAGCCCCAGCATTTT. This gives the protein CASSSLAGNQPQHF.